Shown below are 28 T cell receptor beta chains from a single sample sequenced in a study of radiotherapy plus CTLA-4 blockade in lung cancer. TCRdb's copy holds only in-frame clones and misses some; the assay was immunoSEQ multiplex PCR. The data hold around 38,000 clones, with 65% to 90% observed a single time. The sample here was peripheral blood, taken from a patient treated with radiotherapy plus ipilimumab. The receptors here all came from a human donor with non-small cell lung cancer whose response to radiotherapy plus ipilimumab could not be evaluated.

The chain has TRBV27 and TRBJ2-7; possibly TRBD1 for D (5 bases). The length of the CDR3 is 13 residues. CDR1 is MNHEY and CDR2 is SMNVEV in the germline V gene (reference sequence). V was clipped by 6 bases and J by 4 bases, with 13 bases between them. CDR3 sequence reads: CASSSLGPYEQYF. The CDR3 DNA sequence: TGTGCCAGCAGCTCCTTGGGGCCTTACGAGCAGTACTTC.

The CDR3 loop is CSVGTSSTDTQYF. CDR3 in DNA: TGCAGCGTTGGGACTAGCTCAACAGATACGCAGTATTTT. The genes are TRBV29-1 and TRBJ2-3; 8 bases match TRBD2. Looked up from germline, CDR1 is SQVTM and CDR2 is ANQGSEA. Trimming cost V 4 bases and J 3 bases; bases outside gene matches: 3. The CDR3 loop spans 13 amino acids.

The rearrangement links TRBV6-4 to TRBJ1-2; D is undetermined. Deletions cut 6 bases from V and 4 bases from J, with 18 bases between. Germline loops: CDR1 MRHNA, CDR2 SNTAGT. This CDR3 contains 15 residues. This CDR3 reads CASSQEASPIYGYTF. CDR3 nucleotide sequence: TGTGCCAGCAGCCAGGAGGCCTCGCCGATCTATGGCTACACCTTC.

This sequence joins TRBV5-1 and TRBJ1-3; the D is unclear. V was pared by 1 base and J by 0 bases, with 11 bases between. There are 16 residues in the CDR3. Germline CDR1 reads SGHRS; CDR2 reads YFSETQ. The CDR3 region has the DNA TGCGCCAGCAGCTTGATGGCGGCAGCCTCTGGAAACACCATATATTTT. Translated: CASSLMAAASGNTIYF.

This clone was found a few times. CDR3 protein: CASRPTSGPTDTQYF. The CDR3 DNA reads TGCGCCAGCAGGCCCACTAGCGGCCCCACAGATACGCAGTATTTT. V is TRBV4-1 and J is TRBJ2-3; 8 bases match TRBD2. The CDR3 covers 15 residues. Germline CDR1 MGHRA, CDR2 YSYEKL. V lost 6 bases, J lost 2 bases, and 7 bases stayed unmatched.

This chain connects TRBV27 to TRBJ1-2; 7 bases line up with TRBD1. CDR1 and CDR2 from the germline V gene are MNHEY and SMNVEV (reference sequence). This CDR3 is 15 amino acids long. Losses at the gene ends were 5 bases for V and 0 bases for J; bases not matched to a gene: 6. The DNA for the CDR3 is TGTGCCAGCAGTCCCTGGGACAGATCTAACTATGGCTACACCTTC. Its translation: CASSPWDRSNYGYTF.

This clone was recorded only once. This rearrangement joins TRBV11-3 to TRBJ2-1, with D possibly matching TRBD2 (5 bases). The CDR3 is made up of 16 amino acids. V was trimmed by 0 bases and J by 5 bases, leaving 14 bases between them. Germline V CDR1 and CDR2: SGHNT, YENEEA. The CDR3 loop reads CASSLESFRGNNEQFF. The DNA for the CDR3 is TGTGCCAGCAGCTTAGAAAGTTTTCGAGGGAACAATGAGCAGTTCTTC.

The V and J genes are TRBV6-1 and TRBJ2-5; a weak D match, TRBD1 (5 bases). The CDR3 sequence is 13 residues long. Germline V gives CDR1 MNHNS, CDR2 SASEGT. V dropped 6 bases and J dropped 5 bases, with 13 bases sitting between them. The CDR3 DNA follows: TGTGCCAGCAGCAGGGAATATCGGGAGACCCAGTACTTC. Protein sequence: CASSREYRETQYF.

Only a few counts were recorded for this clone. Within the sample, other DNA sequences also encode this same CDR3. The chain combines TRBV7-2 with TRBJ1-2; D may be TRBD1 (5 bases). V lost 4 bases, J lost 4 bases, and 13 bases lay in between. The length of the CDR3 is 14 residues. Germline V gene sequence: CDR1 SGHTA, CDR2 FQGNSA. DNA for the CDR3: TGTGCCAGCAGCTCTAGCGGGGGGAGCTATGGCTACACCTTC. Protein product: CASSSSGGSYGYTF.

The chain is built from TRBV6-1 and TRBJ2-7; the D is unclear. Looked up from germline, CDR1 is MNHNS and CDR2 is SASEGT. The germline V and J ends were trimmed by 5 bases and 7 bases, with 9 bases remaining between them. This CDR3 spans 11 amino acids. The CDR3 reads CASSMFHEQYF. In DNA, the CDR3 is TGTGCCAGCAGTATGTTCCATGAGCAGTACTTC.

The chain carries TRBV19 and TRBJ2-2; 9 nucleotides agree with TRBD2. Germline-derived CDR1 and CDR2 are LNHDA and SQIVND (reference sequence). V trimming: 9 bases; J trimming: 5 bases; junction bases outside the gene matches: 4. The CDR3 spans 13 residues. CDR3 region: CASRTSETGELFF. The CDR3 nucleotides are TGTGCCAGCCGGACTAGCGAAACCGGGGAGCTGTTTTTT.

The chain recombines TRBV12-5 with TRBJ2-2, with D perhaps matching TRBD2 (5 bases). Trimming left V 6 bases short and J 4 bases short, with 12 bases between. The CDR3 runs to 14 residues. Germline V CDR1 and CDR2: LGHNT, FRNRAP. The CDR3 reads CASGGVDGTGELFF. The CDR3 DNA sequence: TGTGCTAGTGGGGGAGTTGACGGCACCGGGGAGCTGTTTTTT.

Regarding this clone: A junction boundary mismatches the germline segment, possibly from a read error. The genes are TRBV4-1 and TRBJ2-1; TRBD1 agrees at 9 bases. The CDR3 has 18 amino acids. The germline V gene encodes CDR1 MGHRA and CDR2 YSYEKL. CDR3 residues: CASSRGTMRTGAYNGQFF. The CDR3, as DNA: TGCGCCAGCAGCCGGGGGACGATGAGGACAGGGGCCTACAATGGGCAGTTCTTC.

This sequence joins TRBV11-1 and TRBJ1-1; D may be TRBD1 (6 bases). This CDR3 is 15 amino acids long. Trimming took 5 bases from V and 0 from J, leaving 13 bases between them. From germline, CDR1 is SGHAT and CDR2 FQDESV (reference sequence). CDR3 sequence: CASSPRGGLNTEAFF. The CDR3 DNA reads TGTGCCAGCAGCCCTCGAGGGGGATTGAACACTGAAGCTTTCTTT.

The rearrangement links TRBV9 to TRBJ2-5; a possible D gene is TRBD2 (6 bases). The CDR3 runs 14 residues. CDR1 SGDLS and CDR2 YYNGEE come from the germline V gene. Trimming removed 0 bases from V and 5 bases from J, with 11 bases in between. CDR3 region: CASSVASSGETQYF. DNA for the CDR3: TGTGCCAGCAGCGTAGCTTCCAGCGGGGAGACCCAGTACTTC.

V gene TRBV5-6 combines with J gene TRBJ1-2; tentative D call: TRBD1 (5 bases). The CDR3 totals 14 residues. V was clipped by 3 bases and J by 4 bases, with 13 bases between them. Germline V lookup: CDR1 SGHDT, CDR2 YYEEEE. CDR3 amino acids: CASSSAGRIYGYTF. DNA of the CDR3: TGTGCCAGCAGCTCGGCGGGACGTATCTATGGCTACACCTTC. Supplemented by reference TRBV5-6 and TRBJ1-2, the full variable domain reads DAGVTQSPTHLIKTRGQQVTLRCSPKSGHDTVSWYQQALGQGPQFIFQYYEEEERQRGNFPDRFSGHQFPNYSSELNVNALLLGDSALYLCASSSAGRIYGYTFGSGTRLTVV.

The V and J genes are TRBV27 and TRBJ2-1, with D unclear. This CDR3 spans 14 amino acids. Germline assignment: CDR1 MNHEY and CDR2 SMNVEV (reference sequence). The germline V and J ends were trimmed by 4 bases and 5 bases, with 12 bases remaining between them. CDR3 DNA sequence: TGTGCCAGCAGTTCGCTCGACTCAGACAATGAGCAGTTCTTC. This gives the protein CASSSLDSDNEQFF.

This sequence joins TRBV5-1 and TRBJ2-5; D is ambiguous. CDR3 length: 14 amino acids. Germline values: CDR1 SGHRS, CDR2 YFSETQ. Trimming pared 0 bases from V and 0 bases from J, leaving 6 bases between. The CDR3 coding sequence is TGCGCCAGCAGCTTGGTCCCAGACCAAGAGACCCAGTACTTC. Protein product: CASSLVPDQETQYF.

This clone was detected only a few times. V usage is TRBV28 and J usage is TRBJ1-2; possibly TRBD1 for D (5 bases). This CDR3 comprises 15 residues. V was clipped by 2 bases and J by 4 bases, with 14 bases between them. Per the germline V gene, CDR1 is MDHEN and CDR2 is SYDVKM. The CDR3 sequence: CASSLGRQTSYGYTF. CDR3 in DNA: TGTGCCAGCAGTTTAGGCAGACAGACCAGCTATGGCTACACCTTC.

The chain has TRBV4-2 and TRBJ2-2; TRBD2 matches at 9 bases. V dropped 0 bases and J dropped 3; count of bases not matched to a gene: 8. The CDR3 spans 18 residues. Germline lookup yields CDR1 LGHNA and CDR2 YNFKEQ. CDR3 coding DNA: TGTGCCAGCAGCCAAGAGCCGGGGACTAGCTTGGACACCGGGGAGCTGTTTTTT. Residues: CASSQEPGTSLDTGELFF.

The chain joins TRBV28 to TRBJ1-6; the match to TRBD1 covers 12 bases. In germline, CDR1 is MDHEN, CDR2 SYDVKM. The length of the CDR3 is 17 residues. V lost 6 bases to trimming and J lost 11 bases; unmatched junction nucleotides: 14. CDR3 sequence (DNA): TGTGCCAGCAGCCCGGGACAGGGGGCCAGTGCGGGCCCACCCCTCCACTTT. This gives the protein CASSPGQGASAGPPLHF.

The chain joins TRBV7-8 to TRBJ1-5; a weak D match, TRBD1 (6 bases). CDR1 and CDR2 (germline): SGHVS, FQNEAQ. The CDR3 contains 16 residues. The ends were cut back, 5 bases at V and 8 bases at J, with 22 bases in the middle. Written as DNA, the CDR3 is TGTGCCAGCAGCCGGACCGGGACAATCTCCCTAGAGCCCCAGCATTTT. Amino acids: CASSRTGTISLEPQHF.

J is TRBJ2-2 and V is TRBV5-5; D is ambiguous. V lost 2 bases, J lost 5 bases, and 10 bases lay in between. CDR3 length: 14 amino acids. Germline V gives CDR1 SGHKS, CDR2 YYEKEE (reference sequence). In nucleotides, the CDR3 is TGTGCCAGCAGCTTCCGAGGAACAACCGGGGAGCTGTTTTTT. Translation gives CASSFRGTTGELFF.

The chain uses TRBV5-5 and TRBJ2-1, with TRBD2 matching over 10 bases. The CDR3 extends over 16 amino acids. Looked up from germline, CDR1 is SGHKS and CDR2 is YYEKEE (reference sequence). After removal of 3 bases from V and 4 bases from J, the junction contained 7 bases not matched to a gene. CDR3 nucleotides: TGTGCCAGCAGCTACGGGGGACTAGCGCTGTACAATGAGCAGTTCTTC. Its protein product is CASSYGGLALYNEQFF. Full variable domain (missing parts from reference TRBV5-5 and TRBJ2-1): DAGVTQSPTHLIKTRGQQVTLRCSPISGHKSVSWYQQVLGQGPQFIFQYYEKEERGRGNFPDRFSARQFPNYSSELNVNALLLGDSALYLCASSYGGLALYNEQFFGPGTRLTVL.

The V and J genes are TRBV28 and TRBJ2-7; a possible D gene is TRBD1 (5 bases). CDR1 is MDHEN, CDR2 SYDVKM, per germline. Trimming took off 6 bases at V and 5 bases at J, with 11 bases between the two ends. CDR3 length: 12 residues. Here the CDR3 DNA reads TGTGCCAGCAGACCGACAGAGAACGAGCAGTACTTC. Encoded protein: CASRPTENEQYF.

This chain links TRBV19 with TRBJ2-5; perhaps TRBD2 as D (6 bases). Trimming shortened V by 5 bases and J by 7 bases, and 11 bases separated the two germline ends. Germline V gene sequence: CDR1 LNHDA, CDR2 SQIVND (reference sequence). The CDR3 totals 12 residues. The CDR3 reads CASSPGRGTQYF. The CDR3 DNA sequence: TGTGCCAGTAGTCCCGGGCGGGGGACCCAGTACTTC.

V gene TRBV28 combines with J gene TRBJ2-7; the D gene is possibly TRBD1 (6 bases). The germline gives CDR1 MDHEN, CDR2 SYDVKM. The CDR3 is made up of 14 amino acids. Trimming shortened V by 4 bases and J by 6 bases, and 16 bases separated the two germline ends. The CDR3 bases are TGTGCCAGCAGTTCCTCCGGGACACGTCGCGAGCAGTACTTC. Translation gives CASSSSGTRREQYF.

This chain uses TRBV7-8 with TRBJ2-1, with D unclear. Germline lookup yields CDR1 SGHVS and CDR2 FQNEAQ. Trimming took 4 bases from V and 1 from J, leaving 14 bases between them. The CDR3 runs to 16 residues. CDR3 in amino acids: CASSYSSFRSYNEQFF. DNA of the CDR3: TGTGCCAGCAGCTACTCTTCCTTCCGTTCCTACAATGAGCAGTTCTTC. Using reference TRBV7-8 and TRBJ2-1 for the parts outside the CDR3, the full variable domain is GAGVSQSPRYKVAKRGQDVALRCDPISGHVSLFWYQQALGQGPEFLTYFQNEAQLDKSGLPSDRFFAERPEGSVSTLKIQRTQQEDSAVYLCASSYSSFRSYNEQFFGPGTRLTVL.